The clone carrying this T cell receptor beta chain was found a few times. Its antigen is undetermined. This specimen comes from a study of CD8+CD57+ T cells in acquired aplastic anemia. Study at large: Sorted CD4+ and CD8+ cells yielded DNA averaging about 3.1 ug. Study results and limitations: Patients shared some 30 CD8+ CDR3 sequences with controls. In CD8+ cells, Simpson's diversity showed no significant difference between patients and controls.

V was pared by 7 bases and J by 6 bases, with 10 bases between. This CDR3 contains 13 residues. Germline V gives CDR1 LNHNV, CDR2 YYDKDF (reference sequence). TCR beta VDJ and CDR3 profiles were obtained from a genomic DNA template. TCRdb re-analysed the reads in MiXCR, keeping a single row per CDR3 protein. The data hold 250,000 to 350,000 distinct CDR3 sequences, with about 56% observed a single time. Sequenced input: sorted CD4+, CD8+, or CD8+CD57+ T cells (not recorded which) from PBMCs. The clonotype originates from a human donor with severe aplastic anemia or a healthy control (not recorded which). This rearrangement joins TRBV15 to TRBJ1-6; tentative D call: TRBD1 (6 bases). This CDR3 is CATNRDLNSPLHF. CDR3 bases: TGTGCCACCAACAGGGACCTTAATTCACCCCTCCACTTT.